The rows below give T cell receptor beta chains drawn from one sample of a study of T cell responses to AZD1222 COVID-19 vaccine. Profiled with immunoSEQ multiplex PCR; TCRdb holds only in-frame clones, not every one. The data show 68,000 or so clones, about three quarters seen once. Sequencing used peripheral blood, obtained on day 0 of AZD1222 vaccination. The receptors were gathered from an adult in good health. CDR3s include the opening cysteine and the closing phenylalanine or tryptophan. The D gene is left open where the match is weak. Size values are once, few and many counts, or a class for expanded clones, and some rows have none.

CASSPGPDNEQYF,TGTGCCAGCTCACCGGGACCGGACAACGAGCAGTACTTC,.,TRBJ2-7,TRBV18,.
CATSAGAKRDTGELFF,TGTGCCACCAGTGCGGGGGCGAAAAGGGACACCGGGGAGCTGTTTTTT,.,TRBJ2-2,TRBV24-1,.
CASSGGTGSSYEQYF,TGTGCCAGCAGCGGAGGGACAGGGAGCTCCTACGAGCAGTACTTC,.,TRBJ2-7,TRBV7-2,TRBD1
CSGATGTNYGYTF,TGCAGCGGAGCGACAGGGACTAACTATGGCTACACCTTC,.,TRBJ1-2,TRBV29-1,TRBD1
CATRGTGQGPTEQYF,TGCGCCACCAGAGGGACCGGACAGGGGCCGACCGAGCAGTACTTC,.,TRBJ2-7,TRBV10-1,TRBD1
CASSFDRGGELFF,TGTGCCAGCAGTTTTGACAGGGGCGGGGAGCTGTTTTTT,many,TRBJ2-2,TRBV6-4,TRBD1
CASQGTTLGTEAFF,TGTGCCTCCCAGGGGACTACGTTGGGGACTGAAGCTTTCTTT,.,TRBJ1-1,TRBV2,.
CSAQRGGAGEQYF,TGCAGCGCCCAGAGGGGGGGCGCGGGGGAGCAGTACTTC,.,TRBJ2-7,TRBV29-1,.
CASSPQSGTDTQYF,TGTGCCAGCAGCCCCCAGTCCGGGACAGATACGCAGTATTTT,.,TRBJ2-3,TRBV7-2,.
CASSLEGTFFEAFF,TGTGCCAGCAGCTTAGAAGGGACCTTTTTTGAAGCTTTCTTT,.,TRBJ1-1,TRBV11-2,.
CASSGQDHGELFF,TGTGCCAGCAGCGGACAGGACCACGGGGAGCTGTTTTTT,few,TRBJ2-2,TRBV6-5,TRBD1
CASSAQNRETEAFF,TGTGCCAGCAGCGCCCAGAACAGGGAAACTGAAGCTTTCTTT,.,TRBJ1-1,TRBV7-8,.
CASSIQSNQPQHF,TGTGCCAGCAGTATCCAGAGCAATCAGCCCCAGCATTTT,.,TRBJ1-5,TRBV2,.
CASSLALDSLLETQYF,TGTGCCAGCAGCTTGGCCTTGGACAGTCTCCTTGAGACCCAGTACTTC,.,TRBJ2-5,TRBV5-6,.